This T cell receptor beta chain is from a study of blood T cell repertoires in COVID-19. Looking at the study overall: Acute and convalescent COVID-19 specimens originated in the United States, Italy and Spain. T cells, B-cell-depleted T cells, or PBMCs supplied cDNA or gDNA.

From germline, CDR1 is LGHDT and CDR2 YNNKEL (reference sequence). CDR3 size: 12 residues. V shed 6 bases and J 6 bases; nucleotides not matched to a gene: 4. This clone was found once. Per the study methods: Reference gene primers were amplified, and this amplification served to estimate nucleated cell counts. Some clones are missing from TCRdb's copy, which holds only in-frame ones; the method was immunoSEQ multiplex PCR. For V, J and clone size, that table is used; D and trimming come from the DNA. This table has about 360,000 clones, 70% to 90% appearing once. The sequenced sample consisted of peripheral blood. V and J are TRBV3-1 (or the pseudogene TRBV3-2) and TRBJ2-7, with 8 bases identical to TRBD1. This receptor was obtained from a human donor in a cohort sampled during active COVID-19. CDR3 protein: CASRLDRGEQYF. The CDR3 nucleotides read TGTGCCAGCAGACTAGACAGGGGCGAGCAGTACTTC.